The 10 T cell receptor beta chains reported below all come from one sample, sequenced in a study of T-cell reconstitution after alpha-beta-depleted transplantation in children. Researchers prepared the TCRbeta library using unique molecular identifiers, the study reports. TCRdb recomputed calls from the PCR reads with MiXCR, one row per CDR3 protein. The profile covers around 700,000 distinct CDR3 sequences, with around 13% appearing a single time and 0.79% taken by the ten largest. The sample in question was PBMCs, obtained before TCRalphabeta/CD19-depleted stem cell transplant. The receptors shown here come from a girl under 10 years old with congenital amegakaryocytic thrombocytopenia, due to receive a stem cell transplant.

The J gene is TRBJ2-1, the V gene TRBV5-1; D is unclear. Germline V gene sequence: CDR1 SGHRS, CDR2 YFSETQ. The CDR3 sequence is 13 residues long. Trimming pared 2 bases from V and 8 bases from J, leaving 11 bases between. The CDR3, as DNA: TGCGCCAGCAGCTTTGGGGTAACCGATGAGCAGTTCTTC. This sequence encodes CASSFGVTDEQFF.

The gene calls are TRBV7-9 and TRBJ2-7; the D gene is possibly TRBD1 (6 bases). The CDR3 runs to 14 residues. With 4 bases removed from V and 0 bases from J, the gap between germline ends came to 10 bases. Looked up from germline, CDR1 is SEHNR and CDR2 is FQNEAQ (reference sequence). The CDR3 sequence: CASSWGPSSYEQYF. The CDR3 nucleotides are TGTGCCAGCAGCTGGGGGCCCAGCTCCTACGAGCAGTACTTC.

In this sample, this clonotype turned up a few times. The chain uses TRBV5-1 and TRBJ2-1, with 7 bases matching TRBD2. The CDR3 totals 15 residues. J was trimmed by 0 bases and V by 2 bases; bases with no gene match: 2. The germline gives CDR1 SGHRS, CDR2 YFSETQ. The CDR3 nucleotides are TGCGCCAGCAGCTTCCGGACTAGCTCCTACAATGAGCAGTTCTTC. Protein: CASSFRTSSYNEQFF.

V usage is TRBV6-1 and J usage is TRBJ2-7, with unresolved D. Germline CDR1 reads MNHNS; CDR2 reads SASEGT. With 6 bases removed from V and 7 bases from J, the gap between germline ends came to 31 bases. This CDR3 is 18 amino acids long. CDR3 residues: CASSPKILSRSSLGEQYF. The CDR3 nucleotides are TGTGCCAGCAGCCCCAAAATTCTCTCGCGGAGCTCCCTGGGTGAGCAGTACTTC.

This clonotype was observed at least ten times. The rearrangement uses TRBV27 and TRBJ2-3; D is unclear. The CDR3 contains 13 residues. Trimming shortened V by 6 bases and J by 1 base, and 8 bases separated the two germline ends. CDR1 is MNHEY, CDR2 SMNVEV, per germline (reference sequence). CDR3 nucleotides: TGTGCCAGCAGCTTGTCTGGCACAGATACGCAGTATTTT. This encodes CASSLSGTDTQYF.

This clonotype came up many times. This chain uses TRBV29-1 with TRBJ1-3; D is unresolved. Germline V gene sequence: CDR1 SQVTM, CDR2 ANQGSEA. The V end lost 6 bases, the J end lost 0 bases, and 9 bases lay between the germline ends. This CDR3 comprises 13 residues. CDR3 loop: CSVHTDSGNTIYF. DNA for the CDR3: TGCAGCGTCCACACAGACTCTGGAAACACCATATATTTT.

This clonotype was recorded at least ten times. This sequence joins TRBV20-1 and TRBJ2-3; TRBD2 agrees at 14 bases. The germline CDR1 and CDR2 sequences are DFQATT and SNEGSKA (reference sequence). With 5 bases clipped from V and 1 base from J, the junction kept 14 bases outside the gene matches. The CDR3 is 19 amino acids. CDR3 amino acids: CSAPGGTSGRGGGTDTQYF. In nucleotides, the CDR3 is TGCAGTGCTCCTGGGGGGACTAGCGGGAGAGGAGGTGGCACAGATACGCAGTATTTT.

Many counts were recorded for this clonotype. The chain joins TRBV5-1 to TRBJ2-5, with D possibly matching TRBD1 (5 bases). CDR1 is SGHRS and CDR2 is YFSETQ in the germline V gene. CDR3 length: 15 amino acids. The ends were cut back, 0 bases at V and 1 base at J, with 10 bases in the middle. CDR3 sequence: CASSLVTGLQETQYF. CDR3 bases: TGCGCCAGCAGCTTGGTCACAGGCCTCCAAGAGACCCAGTACTTC.

The chain is built from TRBV5-1 and TRBJ2-5, with 11 bases matching TRBD2. This CDR3 is built from 15 residues. Germline-derived CDR1 and CDR2 are SGHRS and YFSETQ. The V gene end was trimmed by 9 bases and the J gene end by 2 bases; junction bases not matched to a gene: 9. DNA for the CDR3: TGCGCCACCAAGACACTAGCGGGAGTTCAAGAGACCCAGTACTTC. It specifies CATKTLAGVQETQYF. The complete variable domain, with remaining parts taken from reference TRBV5-1 and TRBJ2-5, reads KAGVTQTPRYLIKTRGQQVTLSCSPISGHRSVSWYQQTPGQGLQFLFEYFSETQRNKGNFPGRFSGRQFSNSRSEMNVSTLELGDSALYLCATKTLAGVQETQYFGPGTRLLVL.

The chain links TRBV20-1 to TRBJ2-7, with 7 bases identical to TRBD2. The CDR3 extends over 16 amino acids. In germline, CDR1 is DFQATT, CDR2 SNEGSKA (reference sequence). Trimming cost V 0 bases and J 3 bases; bases outside gene matches: 11. The chain's CDR3 is CSARELAAGNYYEQYF. As DNA, the CDR3 is TGCAGTGCTAGAGAATTGGCAGCGGGAAATTACTACGAGCAGTACTTC.